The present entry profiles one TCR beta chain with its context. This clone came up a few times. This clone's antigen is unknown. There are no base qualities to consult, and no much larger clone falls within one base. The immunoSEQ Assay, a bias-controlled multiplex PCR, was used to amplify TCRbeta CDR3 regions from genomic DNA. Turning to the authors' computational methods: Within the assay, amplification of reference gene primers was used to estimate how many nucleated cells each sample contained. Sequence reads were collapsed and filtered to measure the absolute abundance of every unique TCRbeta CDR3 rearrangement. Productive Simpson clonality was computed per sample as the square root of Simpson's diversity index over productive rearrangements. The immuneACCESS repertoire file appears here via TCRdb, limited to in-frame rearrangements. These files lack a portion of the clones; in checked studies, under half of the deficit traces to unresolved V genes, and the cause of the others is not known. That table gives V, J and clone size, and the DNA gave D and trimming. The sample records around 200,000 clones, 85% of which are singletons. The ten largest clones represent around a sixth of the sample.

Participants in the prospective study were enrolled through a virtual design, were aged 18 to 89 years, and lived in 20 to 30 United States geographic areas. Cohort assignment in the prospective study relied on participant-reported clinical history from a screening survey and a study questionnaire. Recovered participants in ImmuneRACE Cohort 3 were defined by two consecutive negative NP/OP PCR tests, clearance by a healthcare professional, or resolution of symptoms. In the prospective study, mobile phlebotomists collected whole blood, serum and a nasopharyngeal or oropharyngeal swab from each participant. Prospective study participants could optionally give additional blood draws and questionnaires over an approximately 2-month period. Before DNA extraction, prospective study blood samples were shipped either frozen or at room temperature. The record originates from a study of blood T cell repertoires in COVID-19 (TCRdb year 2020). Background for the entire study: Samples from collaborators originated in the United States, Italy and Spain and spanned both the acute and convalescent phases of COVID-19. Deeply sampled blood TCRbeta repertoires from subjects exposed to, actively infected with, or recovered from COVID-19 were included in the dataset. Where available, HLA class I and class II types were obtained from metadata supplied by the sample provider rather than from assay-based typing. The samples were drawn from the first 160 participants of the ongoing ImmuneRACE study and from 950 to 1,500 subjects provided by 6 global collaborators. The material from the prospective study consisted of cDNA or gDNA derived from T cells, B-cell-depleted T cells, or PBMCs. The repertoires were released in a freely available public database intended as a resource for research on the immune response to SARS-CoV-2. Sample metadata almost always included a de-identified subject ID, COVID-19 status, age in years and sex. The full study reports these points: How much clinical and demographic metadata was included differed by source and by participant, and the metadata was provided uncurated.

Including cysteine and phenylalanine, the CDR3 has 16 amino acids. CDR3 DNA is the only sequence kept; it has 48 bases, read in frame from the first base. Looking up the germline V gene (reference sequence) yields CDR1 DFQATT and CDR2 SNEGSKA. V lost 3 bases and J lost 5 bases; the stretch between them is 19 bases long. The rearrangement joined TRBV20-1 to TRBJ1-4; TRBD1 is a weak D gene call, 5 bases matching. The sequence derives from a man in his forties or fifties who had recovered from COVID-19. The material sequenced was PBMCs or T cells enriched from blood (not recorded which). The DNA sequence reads TGCAGTGCTAGTATAACTTCCGGGACTTTAAATGAAAAACTGTTTTTT. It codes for CSASITSGTLNEKLFF.